These 24 T cell receptor beta chains came from one sample sequenced in a study of technical replicates of blood from a handful of donors. TCRdb keeps only in-frame clones here, not all; method: immunoSEQ multiplex PCR. The sample holds approximately 52,000 clones; about 86% are singletons and the top ten take approximately 5.4%. Input material: PBMCs. These receptors all come from a human donor in good health. Some clones in this sample may be carry-over from other donors' samples.

The gene calls are TRBV5-1 and TRBJ2-5; 7 bases align to TRBD2. The V and J ends lost 4 bases and 5 bases, in that order; junction bases with no gene match: 11. Germline V gene sequence: CDR1 SGHRS, CDR2 YFSETQ. The CDR3 length is 15 residues. The CDR3 DNA reads TGCGCCAGCAGCCGCGGGACTACCGGGTGGGAGACCCAGTACTTC. Encoded protein: CASSRGTTGWETQYF. Looking up the rest from reference TRBV5-1 and TRBJ2-5 gives the full variable domain: KAGVTQTPRYLIKTRGQQVTLSCSPISGHRSVSWYQQTPGQGLQFLFEYFSETQRNKGNFPGRFSGRQFSNSRSEMNVSTLELGDSALYLCASSRGTTGWETQYFGPGTRLLVL.

This chain uses TRBV19 with TRBJ1-5; TRBD1 matches at 9 bases. The germline gives CDR1 LNHDA, CDR2 SQIVND (reference sequence). V lost 4 bases to trimming and J lost 4 bases; unmatched junction nucleotides: 5. CDR3 length equals 15 residues. CDR3 sequence reads: CASSTGDRGNQPQHF. CDR3 DNA: TGTGCCAGTAGTACCGGAGACAGGGGGAATCAGCCCCAGCATTTT.

The chain has TRBV30 and TRBJ2-2; 8 bases line up with TRBD2. Germline loops: CDR1 GTSNPN, CDR2 SVGIG (reference sequence). The CDR3 runs 14 residues. The trim removed 2 bases at V and 5 bases at J, leaving 4 bases unmatched. The CDR3 region is CAWSPGLGTGELFF. In DNA form, the CDR3 reads TGTGCCTGGAGTCCGGGACTAGGAACCGGGGAGCTGTTTTTT.

This chain connects TRBV9 to TRBJ1-3, with D possibly TRBD1 on 5 matching bases. V was pared by 4 bases and J by 2 bases, with 22 bases between. The CDR3 length is 18 residues. In germline, CDR1 is SGDLS, CDR2 YYNGEE. This chain's CDR3 is CASSLHRDLGGAGNTIYF. The CDR3 coding sequence is TGTGCCAGCAGCCTTCACCGGGACCTGGGGGGAGCTGGAAACACCATATATTTT.

The rearrangement joins TRBV27 to TRBJ2-1; 14 bases line up with TRBD2. This CDR3 has 19 amino acids. After removal of 6 bases from V and 1 base from J, the junction contained 11 bases not matched to a gene. Looked up from germline, CDR1 is MNHEY and CDR2 is SMNVEV (reference sequence). The CDR3 DNA reads TGTGCCAGCAGCCAACCGGGACTAGCGGGAGACGGTTCCTACAATGAGCAGTTCTTC. It specifies CASSQPGLAGDGSYNEQFF.

The chain combines TRBV5-6 with TRBJ2-1; TRBD1 matches at 8 bases. Germline V gene data show CDR1 as SGHDT and CDR2 as YYEEEE. Trimming cost V 1 base and J 2 bases; bases outside gene matches: 8. The length of the CDR3 is 17 residues. The CDR3 sequence is CASSLNGGRGPYNEQFF. CDR3 sequence (DNA): TGTGCCAGCAGCTTGAATGGTGGCAGGGGGCCCTACAATGAGCAGTTCTTC.

This clone was counted once. The chain links TRBV2 to TRBJ1-1, with D possibly matching TRBD1 (5 bases). The ends were cut back, 6 bases at V and 6 bases at J, with 8 bases in the middle. The length of the CDR3 is 11 residues. Looked up from germline, CDR1 is SNHLY and CDR2 is FYNNEI. The CDR3 DNA reads TGTGCCAGCAGCCGACAGTCTGAAGCTTTCTTT. Residues: CASSRQSEAFF.

This clone was seen only once. The V and J genes are TRBV5-1 and TRBJ2-2; a weak D match, TRBD1 (6 bases). This CDR3 is built from 15 residues. The germline V and J ends were trimmed by 2 bases and 3 bases, with 11 bases remaining between them. Germline-derived CDR1 and CDR2 are SGHRS and YFSETQ. In DNA, the CDR3 is TGCGCCAGCAGCTTACACAGGGTTGACACCGGGGAGCTGTTTTTT. Amino acid sequence: CASSLHRVDTGELFF. The full variable domain, in which reference TRBV5-1 and TRBJ2-2 provide the parts outside the CDR3, is KAGVTQTPRYLIKTRGQQVTLSCSPISGHRSVSWYQQTPGQGLQFLFEYFSETQRNKGNFPGRFSGRQFSNSRSEMNVSTLELGDSALYLCASSLHRVDTGELFFGEGSRLTVL.

CDR3 coding DNA: TGCGCCAGCAGCTATAGATCCCGCACAGATACGCAGTATTTT. Protein sequence: CASSYRSRTDTQYF. V usage is TRBV5-1 and J usage is TRBJ2-3; D gene uncertain. Trimming took 3 bases from V and 1 from J, leaving 9 bases between them. CDR1 is SGHRS and CDR2 is YFSETQ in the germline V gene. The CDR3 extends over 14 amino acids. The complete variable domain, with remaining parts taken from reference TRBV5-1 and TRBJ2-3, reads KAGVTQTPRYLIKTRGQQVTLSCSPISGHRSVSWYQQTPGQGLQFLFEYFSETQRNKGNFPGRFSGRQFSNSRSEMNVSTLELGDSALYLCASSYRSRTDTQYFGPGTRLTVL.

This clone occurred once. The J gene is TRBJ1-2, the V gene TRBV2, with D tentatively TRBD1 (5 bases). CDR1 and CDR2 from the germline V gene are SNHLY and FYNNEI. CDR3 length equals 15 residues. V was trimmed by 4 bases and J by 3 bases, leaving 15 bases between them. In DNA, the CDR3 is TGTGCCAGCAGTGGCCTTCAGGGTGGGGACTATGGCTACACCTTC. Translating it yields CASSGLQGGDYGYTF. Drawing the rest from reference TRBV2 and TRBJ1-2, the complete variable domain is EPEVTQTPSHQVTQMGQEVILRCVPISNHLYFYWYRQILGQKVEFLVSFYNNEISEKSEIFDDQFSVERPDGSNFTLKIRSTKLEDSAMYFCASSGLQGGDYGYTFGSGTRLTVV.

The CDR3 sequence: CASSQAGRGFEQYF. The CDR3 coding sequence is TGCGCCAGCAGCCAAGCTGGGCGGGGGTTTGAGCAGTACTTC. The V gene is TRBV4-3, the J gene TRBJ2-7; TRBD2 agrees at 7 bases. This CDR3 spans 14 amino acids. Per germline, CDR1 LGHNA and CDR2 YSLEER. V was clipped by 1 base and J by 7 bases; unmatched bases: 7.

The rearrangement uses TRBV4-1 and TRBJ1-2; no firm D call. Germline CDR1 MGHRA, CDR2 YSYEKL. The CDR3 length is 14 residues. The germline V and J ends were trimmed by 1 base and 4 bases, with 10 bases remaining between them. CDR3 residues: CASSQGDNGYGYTF. The CDR3 DNA reads TGCGCCAGCAGCCAAGGTGACAACGGCTATGGCTACACCTTC.

V and J are TRBV29-1 and TRBJ1-2; D ambiguous. This CDR3 comprises 12 residues. Germline V gene lookup returns CDR1 SQVTM and CDR2 ANQGSEA. V was shortened by 6 bases and J by 7 bases, with 15 bases between the two germline ends. CDR3 in DNA: TGCAGCGTAAACGGGTACTTCGGTGGCTACACCTTC. It specifies CSVNGYFGGYTF.

This sequence joins TRBV6-5 and TRBJ2-7; unclear D gene. The CDR3 length is 15 residues. The V gene's germline CDR1 is MNHEY and CDR2 SVGAGI. With 5 bases removed from V and 0 bases from J, the gap between germline ends came to 14 bases. CDR3 region: CASSTVRLSSYEQYF. In nucleotides, the CDR3 is TGTGCCAGCAGTACCGTGAGGCTGAGCTCCTACGAGCAGTACTTC.

This chain uses TRBV6-1 with TRBJ1-1; 9 bases map to TRBD1. After removal of 4 bases from V and 4 bases from J, the junction contained 7 bases not matched to a gene. Germline CDR1 and CDR2: MNHNS and SASEGT. CDR3 length equals 15 residues. Written as DNA, the CDR3 is TGTGCCAGCAGTGCGATACAGGGGGCGGTCACTGAAGCTTTCTTT. It encodes CASSAIQGAVTEAFF.

The chain is built from TRBV2 and TRBJ2-7, with 7 bases fitting TRBD1. The length of the CDR3 is 14 residues. Germline loops: CDR1 SNHLY, CDR2 FYNNEI. J was trimmed by 2 bases and V by 7 bases; bases with no gene match: 8. This CDR3 is CASNRQGQPYEQYF. The CDR3 nucleotides read TGTGCCAGCAATAGACAGGGCCAACCCTACGAGCAGTACTTC.

The chain couples TRBV18 to TRBJ2-2; 7 positions match TRBD2. Losses at the gene ends were 1 base for V and 5 bases for J; bases not matched to a gene: 7. The CDR3 extends over 16 amino acids. Germline V gene lookup returns CDR1 KGHSH and CDR2 LQKENI. For the CDR3, the DNA is TGTGCCAGCTCACCACGAACTAGCGAGGGAACCGGGGAGCTGTTTTTT. This encodes CASSPRTSEGTGELFF.

The gene calls are TRBV11-2 and TRBJ2-7; D might be TRBD1 (7 bases). Germline V gene lookup returns CDR1 SGHAT and CDR2 FQNNGV. V was trimmed by 5 bases and J by 5 bases, leaving 22 bases between them. This CDR3 has 16 amino acids. The CDR3 DNA reads as TGTGCCAGCAGCCCAGCGGGCGCCAGGGGGACGAACGAGCAGTACTTC. Translation: CASSPAGARGTNEQYF. The full variable domain, its missing parts supplied by reference TRBV11-2 and TRBJ2-7, is EAGVAQSPRYKIIEKRQSVAFWCNPISGHATLYWYQQILGQGPKLLIQFQNNGVVDDSQLPKDRFSAERLKGVDSTLKIQPAKLEDSAVYLCASSPAGARGTNEQYFGPGTRLTVT.

The chain couples TRBV11-1 to TRBJ2-7; TRBD2 agrees at 7 bases. Germline V gene data show CDR1 as SGHAT and CDR2 as FQDESV (reference sequence). The CDR3 is 15 residues long. V lost 4 bases, J lost 0 bases, and 6 bases stayed unmatched. In DNA, the CDR3 is TGTGCCAGCAGCTCGAGCGGGGCGTCCTCCTACGAGCAGTACTTC. Its protein is CASSSSGASSYEQYF.

The J gene is TRBJ2-7, the V gene TRBV5-1; TRBD1 is a possible D gene (6 bases). The V and J ends lost 3 bases and 7 bases respectively, with 8 bases between them. The CDR3 contains 11 residues. CDR1 is SGHRS and CDR2 is YFSETQ in the germline V gene. The CDR3 spells CASSSDREQYF. CDR3 nucleotides: TGCGCCAGCAGCTCTGACAGGGAGCAGTACTTC.

J is TRBJ2-7 and V is TRBV7-2; 10 bases align to TRBD2. V was clipped by 1 base and J by 3 bases; unmatched bases: 6. The CDR3 extends over 16 amino acids. The germline gives CDR1 SGHTA, CDR2 FQGNSA. In DNA, the CDR3 is TGTGCCAGCAGCTTAGTACCAGCGGGGGGGATCTACGAGCAGTACTTC. Protein product: CASSLVPAGGIYEQYF.

J is TRBJ2-2 and V is TRBV13; D may be TRBD1 (6 bases). V was trimmed by 4 bases and J by 5 bases, leaving 14 bases between them. The CDR3 has 15 amino acids. Germline V gives CDR1 PRHDT, CDR2 FYEKMQ (reference sequence). CDR3 in DNA: TGTGCCAGCAGCTACGGGACACGTGGGACCGGGGAGCTGTTTTTT. This encodes CASSYGTRGTGELFF.

The chain links TRBV27 to TRBJ2-7; TRBD2 matches at 13 bases. J gave up 2 bases and V 7 bases, and 14 bases lay outside the gene matches. The CDR3 is 18 amino acids. Looked up from germline, CDR1 is MNHEY and CDR2 is SMNVEV (reference sequence). As DNA, the CDR3 is TGTGCCAGCACAGCTAAAGGGACTAGCGGGACATACGCCTACGAGCAGTACTTC. It encodes CASTAKGTSGTYAYEQYF.

This clone was detected only once. This chain joins TRBV28 and TRBJ2-7, with 8 positions matching TRBD1. Trimming removed 3 bases from V and 2 bases from J; junction bases left unmatched: 3. Germline V gene data show CDR1 as MDHEN and CDR2 as SYDVKM. This CDR3 contains 14 residues. In DNA, the CDR3 is TGTGCCAGCAGTTTTACGACAGGGGCCTACGAGCAGTACTTC. Translating gives CASSFTTGAYEQYF.